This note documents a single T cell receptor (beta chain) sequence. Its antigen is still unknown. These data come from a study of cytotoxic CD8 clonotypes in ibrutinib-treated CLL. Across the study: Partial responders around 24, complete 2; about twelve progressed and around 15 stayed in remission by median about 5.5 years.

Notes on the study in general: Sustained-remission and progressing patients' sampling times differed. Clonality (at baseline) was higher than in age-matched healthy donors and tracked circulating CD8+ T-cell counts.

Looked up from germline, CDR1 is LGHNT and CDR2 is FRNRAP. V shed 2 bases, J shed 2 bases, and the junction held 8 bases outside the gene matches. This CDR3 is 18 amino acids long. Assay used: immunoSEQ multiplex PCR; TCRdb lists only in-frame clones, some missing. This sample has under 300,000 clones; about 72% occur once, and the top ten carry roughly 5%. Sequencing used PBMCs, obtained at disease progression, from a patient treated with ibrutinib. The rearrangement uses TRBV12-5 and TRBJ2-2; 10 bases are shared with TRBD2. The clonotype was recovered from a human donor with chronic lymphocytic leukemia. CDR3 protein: CASGLRRLAGANTGELFF. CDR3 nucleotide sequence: TGTGCTAGTGGTTTGCGTCGGCTAGCGGGGGCCAACACCGGGGAGCTGTTTTTT.